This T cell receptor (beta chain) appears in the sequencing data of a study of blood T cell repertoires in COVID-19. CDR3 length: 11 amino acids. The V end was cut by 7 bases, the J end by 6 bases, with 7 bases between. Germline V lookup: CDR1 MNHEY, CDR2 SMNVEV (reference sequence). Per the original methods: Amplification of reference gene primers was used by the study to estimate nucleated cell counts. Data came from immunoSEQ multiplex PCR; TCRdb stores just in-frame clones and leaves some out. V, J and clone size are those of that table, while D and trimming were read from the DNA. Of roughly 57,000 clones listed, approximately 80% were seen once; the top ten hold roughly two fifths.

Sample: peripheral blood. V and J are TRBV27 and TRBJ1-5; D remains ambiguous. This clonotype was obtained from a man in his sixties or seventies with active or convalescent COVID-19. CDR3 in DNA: TGTGCCAGCACTCCCAGTCAGCCCCAGCATTTT. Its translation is CASTPSQPQHF.